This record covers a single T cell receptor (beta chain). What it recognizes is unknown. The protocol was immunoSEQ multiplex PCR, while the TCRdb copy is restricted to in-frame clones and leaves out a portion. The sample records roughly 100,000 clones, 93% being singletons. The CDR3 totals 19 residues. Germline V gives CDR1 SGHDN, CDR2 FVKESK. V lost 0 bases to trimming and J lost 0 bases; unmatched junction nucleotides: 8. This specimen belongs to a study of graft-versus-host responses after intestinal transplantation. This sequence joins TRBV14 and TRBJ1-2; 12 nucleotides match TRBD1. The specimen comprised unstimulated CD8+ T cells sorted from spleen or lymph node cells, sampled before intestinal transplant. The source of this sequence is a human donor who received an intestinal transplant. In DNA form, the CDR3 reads TGTGCCAGCAGCCAAGACTATGGGGACAGGGGGCTCGCTAACTATGGCTACACCTTC. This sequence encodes CASSQDYGDRGLANYGYTF. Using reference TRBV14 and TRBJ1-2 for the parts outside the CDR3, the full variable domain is EAGVTQFPSHSVIEKGQTVTLRCDPISGHDNLYWYRRVMGKEIKFLLHFVKESKQDESGMPNNRFLAERTGGTYSTLKVQPAELEDSGVYFCASSQDYGDRGLANYGYTFGSGTRLTVV.